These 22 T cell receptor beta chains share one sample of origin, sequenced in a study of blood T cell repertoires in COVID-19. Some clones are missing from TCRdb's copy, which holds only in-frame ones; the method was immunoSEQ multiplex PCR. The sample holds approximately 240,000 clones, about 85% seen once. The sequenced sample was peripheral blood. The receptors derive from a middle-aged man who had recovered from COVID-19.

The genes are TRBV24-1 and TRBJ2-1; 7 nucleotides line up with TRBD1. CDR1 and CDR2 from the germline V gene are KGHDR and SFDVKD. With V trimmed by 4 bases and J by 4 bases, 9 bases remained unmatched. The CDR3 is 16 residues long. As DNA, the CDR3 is TGTGCCACCAGTGACCGAACCGGGACAGATTACAATGAGCAGTTCTTC. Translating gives CATSDRTGTDYNEQFF.

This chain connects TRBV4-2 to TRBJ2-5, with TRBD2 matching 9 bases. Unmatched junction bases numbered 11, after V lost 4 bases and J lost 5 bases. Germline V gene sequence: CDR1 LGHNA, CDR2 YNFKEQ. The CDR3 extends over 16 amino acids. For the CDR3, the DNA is TGTGCCAGCAGCCTTCGCGGGACTAGCTCTGGCGAGACCCAGTACTTC. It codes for CASSLRGTSSGETQYF.

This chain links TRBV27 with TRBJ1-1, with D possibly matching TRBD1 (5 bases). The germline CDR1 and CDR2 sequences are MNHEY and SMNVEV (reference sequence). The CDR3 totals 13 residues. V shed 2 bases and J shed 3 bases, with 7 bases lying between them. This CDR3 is CASSLKGYTEAFF. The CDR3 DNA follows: TGTGCCAGCAGTTTAAAGGGGTACACTGAAGCTTTCTTT.

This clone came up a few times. The DNA of the CDR3 is TGTGCCAGCAGCCTACTAGCGGGAACAGATACGCAGTATTTT. It yields the protein CASSLLAGTDTQYF. V usage is TRBV14 and J usage is TRBJ2-3; 10 positions agree with TRBD2. Germline V gene lookup returns CDR1 SGHDN and CDR2 FVKESK. The V and J ends lost 4 bases and 3 bases, in that order; junction bases with no gene match: 1. The CDR3 has 14 residues.

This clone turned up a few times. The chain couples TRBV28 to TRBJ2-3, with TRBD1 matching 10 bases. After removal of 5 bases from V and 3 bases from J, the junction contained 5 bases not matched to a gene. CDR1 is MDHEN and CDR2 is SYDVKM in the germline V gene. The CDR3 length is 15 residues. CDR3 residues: CASSGQGVGTDTQYF. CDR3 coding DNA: TGTGCCAGCAGTGGACAGGGGGTTGGTACAGATACGCAGTATTTT.

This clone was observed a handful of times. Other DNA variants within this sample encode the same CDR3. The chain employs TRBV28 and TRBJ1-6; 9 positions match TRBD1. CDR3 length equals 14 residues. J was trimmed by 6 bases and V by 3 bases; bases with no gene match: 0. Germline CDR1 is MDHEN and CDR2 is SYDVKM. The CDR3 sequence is CASSLGQGNSPLHF. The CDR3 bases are TGTGCCAGCAGTTTGGGACAGGGTAATTCACCCCTCCACTTT.

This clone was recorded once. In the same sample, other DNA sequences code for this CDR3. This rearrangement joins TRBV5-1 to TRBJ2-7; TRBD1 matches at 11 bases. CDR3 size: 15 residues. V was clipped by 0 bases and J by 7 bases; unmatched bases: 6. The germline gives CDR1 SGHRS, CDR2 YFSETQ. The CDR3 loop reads CASSLEGQGAREQYF. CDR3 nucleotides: TGCGCCAGCAGCTTGGAAGGACAGGGGGCGCGGGAGCAGTACTTC.

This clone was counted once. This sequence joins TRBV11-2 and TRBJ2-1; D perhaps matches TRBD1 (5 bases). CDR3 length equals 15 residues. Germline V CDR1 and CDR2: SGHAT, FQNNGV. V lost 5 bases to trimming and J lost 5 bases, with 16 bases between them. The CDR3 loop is CASSPGPQAHNEQFF. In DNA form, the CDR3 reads TGTGCCAGCAGCCCCGGGCCACAGGCCCACAATGAGCAGTTCTTC.

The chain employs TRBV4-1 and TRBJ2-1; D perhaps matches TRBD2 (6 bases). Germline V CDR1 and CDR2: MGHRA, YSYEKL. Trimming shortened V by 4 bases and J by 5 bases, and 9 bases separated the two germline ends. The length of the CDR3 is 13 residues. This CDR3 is CASSRLGDNEQFF. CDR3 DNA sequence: TGCGCCAGCAGCCGACTAGGGGACAATGAGCAGTTCTTC.

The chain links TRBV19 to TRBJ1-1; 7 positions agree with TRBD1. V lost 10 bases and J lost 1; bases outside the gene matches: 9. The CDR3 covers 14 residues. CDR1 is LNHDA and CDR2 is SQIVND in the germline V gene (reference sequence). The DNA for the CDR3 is TGTGCCACCCACCTGACAGGGCGGAACACTGAAGCTTTCTTT. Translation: CATHLTGRNTEAFF.

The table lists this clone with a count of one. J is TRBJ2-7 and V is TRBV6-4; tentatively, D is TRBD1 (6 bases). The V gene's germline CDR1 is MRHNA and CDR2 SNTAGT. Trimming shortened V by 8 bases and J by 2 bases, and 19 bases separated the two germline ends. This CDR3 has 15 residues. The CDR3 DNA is TGTGCCAGCCAGCCCCAGGGGAATTTTACCTACGAGCAGTACTTC. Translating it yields CASQPQGNFTYEQYF.

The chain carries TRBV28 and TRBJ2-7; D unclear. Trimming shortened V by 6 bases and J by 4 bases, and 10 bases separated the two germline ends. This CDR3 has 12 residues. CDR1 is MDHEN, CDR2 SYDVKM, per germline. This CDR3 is CASSQDSYEQYF. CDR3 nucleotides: TGTGCCAGCAGCCAAGACTCGTACGAGCAGTACTTC. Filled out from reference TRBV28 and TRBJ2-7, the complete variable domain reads DVKVTQSSRYLVKRTGEKVFLECVQDMDHENMFWYRQDPGLGLRLIYFSYDVKMKEKGDIPEGYSVSREKKERFSLILESASTNQTSMYLCASSQDSYEQYFGPGTRLTVT.

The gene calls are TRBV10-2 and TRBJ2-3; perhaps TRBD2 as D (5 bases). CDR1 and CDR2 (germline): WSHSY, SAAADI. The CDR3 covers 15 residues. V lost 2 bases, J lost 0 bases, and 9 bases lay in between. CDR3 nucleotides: TGCGCCAGCAGTGAGCAGCGGACTAGCACAGATACGCAGTATTTT. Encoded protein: CASSEQRTSTDTQYF.

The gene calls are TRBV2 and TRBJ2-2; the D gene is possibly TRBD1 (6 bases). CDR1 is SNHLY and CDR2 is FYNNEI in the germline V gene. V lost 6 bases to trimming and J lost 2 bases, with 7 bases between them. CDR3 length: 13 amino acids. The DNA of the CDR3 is TGTGCCAGCAGGGGACACAACACCGGGGAGCTGTTTTTT. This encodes CASRGHNTGELFF. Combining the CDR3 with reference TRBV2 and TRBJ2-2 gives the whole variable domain EPEVTQTPSHQVTQMGQEVILRCVPISNHLYFYWYRQILGQKVEFLVSFYNNEISEKSEIFDDQFSVERPDGSNFTLKIRSTKLEDSAMYFCASRGHNTGELFFGEGSRLTVL.

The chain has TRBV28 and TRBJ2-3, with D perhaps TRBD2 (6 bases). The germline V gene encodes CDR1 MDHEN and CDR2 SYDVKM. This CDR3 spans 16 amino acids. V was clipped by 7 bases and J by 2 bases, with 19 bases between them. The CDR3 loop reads CASTITGVRITDTQYF. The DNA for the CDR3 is TGTGCCAGCACCATTACGGGGGTGAGGATCACAGATACGCAGTATTTT.

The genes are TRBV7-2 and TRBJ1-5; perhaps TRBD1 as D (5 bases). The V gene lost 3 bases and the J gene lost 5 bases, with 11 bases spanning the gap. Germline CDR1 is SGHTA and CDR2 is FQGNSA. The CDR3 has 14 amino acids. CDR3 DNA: TGTGCCAGCAGCTTGAAGGGGAGGGATCAGCCCCAGCATTTT. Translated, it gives CASSLKGRDQPQHF.

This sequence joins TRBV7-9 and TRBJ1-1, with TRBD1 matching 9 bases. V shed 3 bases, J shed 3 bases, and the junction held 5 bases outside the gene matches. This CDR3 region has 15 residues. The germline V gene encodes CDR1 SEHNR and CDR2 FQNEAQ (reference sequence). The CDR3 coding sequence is TGTGCCAGCAGCTTCTACCGGGACAGGGACACTGAAGCTTTCTTT. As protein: CASSFYRDRDTEAFF.

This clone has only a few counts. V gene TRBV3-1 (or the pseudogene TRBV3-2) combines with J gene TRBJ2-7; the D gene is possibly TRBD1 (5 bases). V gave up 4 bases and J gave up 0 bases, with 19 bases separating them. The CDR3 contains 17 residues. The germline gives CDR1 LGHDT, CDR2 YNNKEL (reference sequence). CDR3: CASSPQGSYSSSYEQYF. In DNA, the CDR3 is TGTGCCAGCAGCCCCCAGGGTAGCTATTCGAGCTCCTACGAGCAGTACTTC.

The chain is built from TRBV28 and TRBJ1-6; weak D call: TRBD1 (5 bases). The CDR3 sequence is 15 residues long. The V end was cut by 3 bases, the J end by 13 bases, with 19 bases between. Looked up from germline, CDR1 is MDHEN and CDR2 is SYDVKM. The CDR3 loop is CASSFQGYSMSPLHF. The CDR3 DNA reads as TGTGCCAGCAGTTTCCAGGGCTATTCCATGAGCCCCCTCCACTTT.

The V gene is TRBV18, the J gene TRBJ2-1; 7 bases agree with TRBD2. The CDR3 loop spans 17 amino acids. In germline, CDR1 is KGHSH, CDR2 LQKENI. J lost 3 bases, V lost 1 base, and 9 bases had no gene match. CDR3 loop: CASSPLPPQRGYNEQFF. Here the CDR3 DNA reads TGTGCCAGCTCACCACTACCACCTCAGCGGGGCTACAATGAGCAGTTCTTC.

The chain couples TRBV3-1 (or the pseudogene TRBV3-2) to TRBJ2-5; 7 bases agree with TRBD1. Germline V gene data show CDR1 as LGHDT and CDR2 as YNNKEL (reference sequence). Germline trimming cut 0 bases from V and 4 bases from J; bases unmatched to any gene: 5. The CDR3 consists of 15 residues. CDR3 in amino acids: CASSQETGRGETQYF. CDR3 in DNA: TGTGCCAGCAGCCAAGAGACAGGGCGCGGAGAGACCCAGTACTTC.

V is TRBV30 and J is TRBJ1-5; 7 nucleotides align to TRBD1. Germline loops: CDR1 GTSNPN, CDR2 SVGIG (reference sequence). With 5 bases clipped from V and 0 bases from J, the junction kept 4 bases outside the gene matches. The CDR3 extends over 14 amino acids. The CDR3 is CAWGGQPSNQPQHF. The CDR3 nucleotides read TGTGCCTGGGGGGGACAGCCTAGCAATCAGCCCCAGCATTTT.